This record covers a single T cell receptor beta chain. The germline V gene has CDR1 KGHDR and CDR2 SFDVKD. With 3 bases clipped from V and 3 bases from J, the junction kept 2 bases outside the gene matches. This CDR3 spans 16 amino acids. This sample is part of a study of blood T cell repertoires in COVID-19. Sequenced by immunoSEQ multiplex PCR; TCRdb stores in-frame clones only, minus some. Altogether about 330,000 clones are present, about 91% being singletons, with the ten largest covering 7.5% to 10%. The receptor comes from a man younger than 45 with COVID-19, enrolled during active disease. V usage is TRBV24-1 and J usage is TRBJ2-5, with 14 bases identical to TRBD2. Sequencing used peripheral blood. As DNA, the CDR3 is TGTGCCACCAGTGATCCGGGACTAGCGGGGGAAGAGACCCAGTACTTC. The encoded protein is CATSDPGLAGEETQYF.